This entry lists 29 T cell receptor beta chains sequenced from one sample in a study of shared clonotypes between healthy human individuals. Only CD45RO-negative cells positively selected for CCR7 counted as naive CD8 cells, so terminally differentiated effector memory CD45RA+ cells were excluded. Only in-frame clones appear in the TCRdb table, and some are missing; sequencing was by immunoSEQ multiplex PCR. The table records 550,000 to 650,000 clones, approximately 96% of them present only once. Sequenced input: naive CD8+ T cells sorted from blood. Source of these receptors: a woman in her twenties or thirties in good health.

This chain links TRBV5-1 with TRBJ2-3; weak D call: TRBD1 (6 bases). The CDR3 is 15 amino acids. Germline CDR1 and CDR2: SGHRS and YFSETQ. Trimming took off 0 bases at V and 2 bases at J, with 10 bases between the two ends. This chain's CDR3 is CASSLVGHPTDTQYF. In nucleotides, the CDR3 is TGCGCCAGCAGCTTGGTGGGACACCCCACAGATACGCAGTATTTT.

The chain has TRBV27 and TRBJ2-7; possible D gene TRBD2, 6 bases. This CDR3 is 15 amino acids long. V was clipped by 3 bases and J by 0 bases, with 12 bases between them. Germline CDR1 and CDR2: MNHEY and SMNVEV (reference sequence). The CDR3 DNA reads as TGTGCCAGCAGTTTGGTCGGGGGAAACTCCTACGAGCAGTACTTC. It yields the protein CASSLVGGNSYEQYF.

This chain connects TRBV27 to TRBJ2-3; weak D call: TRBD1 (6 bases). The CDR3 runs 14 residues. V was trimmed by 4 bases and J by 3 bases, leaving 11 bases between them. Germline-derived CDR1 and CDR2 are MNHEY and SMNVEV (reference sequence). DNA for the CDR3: TGTGCCAGCAGTTCCATAGGGGGTACAGATACGCAGTATTTT. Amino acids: CASSSIGGTDTQYF.

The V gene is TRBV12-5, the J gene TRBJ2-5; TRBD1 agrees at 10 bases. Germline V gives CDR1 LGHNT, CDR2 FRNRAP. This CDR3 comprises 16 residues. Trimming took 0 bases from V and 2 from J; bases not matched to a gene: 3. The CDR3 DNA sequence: TGTGCTAGTGGTTTGGTGGGACAGGGGCCTCAAGAGACCCAGTACTTC. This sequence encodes CASGLVGQGPQETQYF.

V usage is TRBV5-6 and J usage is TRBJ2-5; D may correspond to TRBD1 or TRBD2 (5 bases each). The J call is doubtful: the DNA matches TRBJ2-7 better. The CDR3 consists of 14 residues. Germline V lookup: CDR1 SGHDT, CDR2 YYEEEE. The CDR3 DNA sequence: TGTGCCAGCAGCTTTTCCGGTCGGGACGACGAGCAGTACTTC. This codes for CASSFSGRDDEQYF.

The CDR3 nucleotides are TGTGCCAGCAGCGACGGGAGCCACAATGAGCAGTTCTTC. Translation gives CASSDGSHNEQFF. The V and J genes are TRBV7-9 and TRBJ2-1; tentatively, D is TRBD2 (6 bases). The V end was cut by 5 bases, the J end by 5 bases, with 10 bases between. Germline V CDR1 and CDR2: SEHNR, FQNEAQ (reference sequence). The CDR3 is 13 residues long.

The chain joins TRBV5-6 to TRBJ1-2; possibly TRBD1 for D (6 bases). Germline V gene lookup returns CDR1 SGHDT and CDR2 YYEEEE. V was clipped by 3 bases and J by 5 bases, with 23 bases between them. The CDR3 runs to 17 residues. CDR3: CASSSLEPGAVVYGYTF. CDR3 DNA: TGTGCCAGCAGCTCATTGGAGCCAGGGGCTGTGGTGTATGGCTACACCTTC.

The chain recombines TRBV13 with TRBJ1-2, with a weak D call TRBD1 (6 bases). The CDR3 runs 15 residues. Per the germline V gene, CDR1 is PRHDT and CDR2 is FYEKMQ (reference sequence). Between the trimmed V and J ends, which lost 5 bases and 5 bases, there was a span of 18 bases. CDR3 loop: CASSVGQQNAYGYTF. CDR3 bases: TGTGCCAGCAGCGTCGGACAGCAGAACGCTTATGGCTACACCTTC.

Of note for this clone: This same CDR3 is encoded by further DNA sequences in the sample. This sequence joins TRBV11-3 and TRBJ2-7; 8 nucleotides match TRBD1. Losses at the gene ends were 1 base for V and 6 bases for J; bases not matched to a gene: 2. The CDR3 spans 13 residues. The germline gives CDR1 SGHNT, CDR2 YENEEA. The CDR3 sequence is CASSLGQGSEQYF. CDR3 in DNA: TGTGCCAGCAGCTTAGGACAGGGGAGCGAGCAGTACTTC.

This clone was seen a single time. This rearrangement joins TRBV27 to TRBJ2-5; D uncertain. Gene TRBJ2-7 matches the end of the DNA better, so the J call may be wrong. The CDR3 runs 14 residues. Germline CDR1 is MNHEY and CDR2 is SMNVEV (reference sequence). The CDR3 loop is CASSLGGTTYEQYF. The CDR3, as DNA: TGTGCCAGCAGTTTAGGCGGCACGACCTACGAGCAGTACTTC.

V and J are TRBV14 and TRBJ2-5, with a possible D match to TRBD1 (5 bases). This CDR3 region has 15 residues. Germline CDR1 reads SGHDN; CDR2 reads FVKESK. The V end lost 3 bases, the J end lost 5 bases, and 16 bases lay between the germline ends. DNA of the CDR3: TGTGCCAGCAGCCACGATAGGGGCCAATGGGAGACCCAGTACTTC. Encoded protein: CASSHDRGQWETQYF.

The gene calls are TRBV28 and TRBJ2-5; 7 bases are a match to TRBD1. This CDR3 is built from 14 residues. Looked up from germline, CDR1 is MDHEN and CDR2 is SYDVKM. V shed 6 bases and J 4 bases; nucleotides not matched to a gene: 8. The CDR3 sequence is CASRPTGLGETQYF. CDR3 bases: TGTGCCAGCAGGCCGACAGGGTTGGGAGAGACCCAGTACTTC.

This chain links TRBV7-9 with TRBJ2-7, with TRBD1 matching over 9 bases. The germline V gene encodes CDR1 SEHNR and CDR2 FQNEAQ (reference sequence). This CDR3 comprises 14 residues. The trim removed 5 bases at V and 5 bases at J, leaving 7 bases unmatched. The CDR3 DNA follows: TGTGCCAGCAGCCCAGCACAGGGGGCAGACGAGCAGTACTTC. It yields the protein CASSPAQGADEQYF.

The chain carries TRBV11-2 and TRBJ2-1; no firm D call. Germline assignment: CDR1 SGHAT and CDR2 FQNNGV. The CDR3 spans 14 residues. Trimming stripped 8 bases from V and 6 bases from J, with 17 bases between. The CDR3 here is CASSAETQFNEQFF. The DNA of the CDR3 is TGTGCCAGCTCAGCTGAGACCCAGTTCAATGAGCAGTTCTTC.

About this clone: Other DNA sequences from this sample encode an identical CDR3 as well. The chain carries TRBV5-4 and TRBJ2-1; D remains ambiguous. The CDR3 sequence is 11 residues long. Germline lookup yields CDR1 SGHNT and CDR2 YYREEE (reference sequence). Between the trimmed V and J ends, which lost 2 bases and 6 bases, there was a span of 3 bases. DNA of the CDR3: TGTGCCAGCAGCTTAATCAATGAGCAGTTCTTC. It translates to CASSLINEQFF.

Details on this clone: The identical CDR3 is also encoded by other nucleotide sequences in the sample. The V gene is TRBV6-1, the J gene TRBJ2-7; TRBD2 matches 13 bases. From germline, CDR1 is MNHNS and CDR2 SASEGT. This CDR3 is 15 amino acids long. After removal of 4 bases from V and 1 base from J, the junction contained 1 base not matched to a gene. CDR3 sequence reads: CASSVGLAGSYEQYF. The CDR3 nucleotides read TGTGCCAGCAGTGTGGGACTAGCGGGATCCTACGAGCAGTACTTC.

The CDR3 sequence: CASSSPSGEQFF. CDR3 DNA: TGTGCCAGCAGCTCGCCTAGCGGTGAGCAGTTCTTC. The chain combines TRBV5-4 with TRBJ2-1; TRBD2 matches 7 bases. The germline CDR1 and CDR2 sequences are SGHNT and YYREEE (reference sequence). V trimming: 3 bases; J trimming: 9 bases; junction bases outside the gene matches: 3. The CDR3 loop spans 12 amino acids.

The CDR3 region has the DNA TGTGCCAGCAGACAGGGGCAGGGGGACAGCTCCTACAATGAGCAGTTCTTC. The encoded protein is CASRQGQGDSSYNEQFF. The chain recombines TRBV4-2 with TRBJ2-1, with 7 bases aligning to TRBD1. The CDR3 length is 17 residues. Germline CDR1 LGHNA, CDR2 YNFKEQ. V lost 6 bases to trimming and J lost 0 bases; unmatched junction nucleotides: 11.

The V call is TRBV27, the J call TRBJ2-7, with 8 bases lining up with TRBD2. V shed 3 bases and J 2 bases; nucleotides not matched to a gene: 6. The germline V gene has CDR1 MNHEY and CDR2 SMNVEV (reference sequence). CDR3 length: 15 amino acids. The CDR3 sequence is CASSLDSGNPYEQYF. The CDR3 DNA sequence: TGTGCCAGCAGTTTGGATAGCGGGAACCCCTACGAGCAGTACTTC.

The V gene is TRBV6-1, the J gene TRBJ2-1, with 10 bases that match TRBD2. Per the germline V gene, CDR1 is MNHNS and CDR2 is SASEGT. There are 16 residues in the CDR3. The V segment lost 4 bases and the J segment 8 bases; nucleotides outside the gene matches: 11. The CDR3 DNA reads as TGTGCCAGCAGTGGCCATAGCGGGAGGACCCGGGATGAGCAGTTCTTC. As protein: CASSGHSGRTRDEQFF.

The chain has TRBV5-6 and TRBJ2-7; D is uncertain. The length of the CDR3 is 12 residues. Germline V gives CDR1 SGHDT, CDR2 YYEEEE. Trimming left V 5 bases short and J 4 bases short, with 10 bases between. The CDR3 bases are TGTGCCAGCAGTTCGGACGTGTACGAGCAGTACTTC. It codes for CASSSDVYEQYF.

CDR3 amino acids: CASSFRGSSYEQYF. CDR3 DNA sequence: TGTGCCAGCAGTTTTCGGGGGAGTAGTTACGAGCAGTACTTC. V is TRBV27 and J is TRBJ2-7; perhaps TRBD2 as D (6 bases). Germline lookup yields CDR1 MNHEY and CDR2 SMNVEV (reference sequence). The CDR3 runs to 14 residues. Deletions cut 3 bases from V and 4 bases from J, with 13 bases between.

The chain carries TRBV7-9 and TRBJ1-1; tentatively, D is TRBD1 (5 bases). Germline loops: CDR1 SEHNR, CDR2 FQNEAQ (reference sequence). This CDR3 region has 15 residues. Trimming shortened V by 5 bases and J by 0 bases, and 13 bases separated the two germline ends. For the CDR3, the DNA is TGTGCCAGCAGCAAAAGTACGGGGGTGAACACTGAAGCTTTCTTT. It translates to CASSKSTGVNTEAFF.

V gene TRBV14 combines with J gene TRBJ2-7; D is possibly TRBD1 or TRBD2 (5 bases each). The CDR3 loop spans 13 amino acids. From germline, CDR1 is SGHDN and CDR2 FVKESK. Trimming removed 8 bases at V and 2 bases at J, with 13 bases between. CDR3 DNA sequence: TGTGCCAGCCGGGACGACGGGACCTACGAGCAGTACTTC. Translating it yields CASRDDGTYEQYF.

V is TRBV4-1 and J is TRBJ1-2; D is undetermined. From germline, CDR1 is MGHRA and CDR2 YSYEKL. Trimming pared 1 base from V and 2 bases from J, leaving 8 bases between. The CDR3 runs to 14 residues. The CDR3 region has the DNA TGCGCCAGCAGCCAAGTAAGAGGCAACTATGGCTACACCTTC. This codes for CASSQVRGNYGYTF.

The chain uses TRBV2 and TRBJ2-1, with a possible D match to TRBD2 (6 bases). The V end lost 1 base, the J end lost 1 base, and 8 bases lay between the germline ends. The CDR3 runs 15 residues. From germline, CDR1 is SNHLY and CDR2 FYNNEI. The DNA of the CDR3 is TGTGCCAGCAGTGAAGAACTAGCATCCTACAATGAGCAGTTCTTC. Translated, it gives CASSEELASYNEQFF. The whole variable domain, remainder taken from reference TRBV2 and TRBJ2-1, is EPEVTQTPSHQVTQMGQEVILRCVPISNHLYFYWYRQILGQKVEFLVSFYNNEISEKSEIFDDQFSVERPDGSNFTLKIRSTKLEDSAMYFCASSEELASYNEQFFGPGTRLTVL.

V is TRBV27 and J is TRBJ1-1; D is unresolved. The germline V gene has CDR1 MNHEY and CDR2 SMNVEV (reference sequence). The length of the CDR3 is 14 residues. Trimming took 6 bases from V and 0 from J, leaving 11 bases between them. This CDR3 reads CASSQDGLNTEAFF. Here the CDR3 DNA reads TGTGCCAGCAGCCAGGACGGTTTGAACACTGAAGCTTTCTTT.

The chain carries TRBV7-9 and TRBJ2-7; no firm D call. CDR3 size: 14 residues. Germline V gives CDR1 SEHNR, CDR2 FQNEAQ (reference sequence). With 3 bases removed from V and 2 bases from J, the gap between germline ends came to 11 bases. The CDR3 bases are TGTGCCAGCAGCTTGGATCGTCTCGCCTACGAGCAGTACTTC. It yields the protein CASSLDRLAYEQYF. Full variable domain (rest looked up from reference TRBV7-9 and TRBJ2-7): DTGVSQNPRHKITKRGQNVTFRCDPISEHNRLYWYRQTLGQGPEFLTYFQNEAQLEKSRLLSDRFSAERPKGSFSTLEIQRTEQGDSAMYLCASSLDRLAYEQYFGPGTRLTVT.

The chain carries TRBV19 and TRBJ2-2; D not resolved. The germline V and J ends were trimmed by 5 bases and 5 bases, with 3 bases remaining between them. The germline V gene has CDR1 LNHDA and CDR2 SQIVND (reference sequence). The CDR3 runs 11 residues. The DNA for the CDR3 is TGTGCCAGTAGTCCTACCGGGGAGCTGTTTTTT. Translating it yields CASSPTGELFF.